This T cell receptor beta chain was documented in a study of Ad26.COV2.S vaccination and SARS-CoV-2 variants. Treatment defined: around 19 received Ad26.COV2.S at low or high dose, single or two shots; 5 received placebo; per-sample allocation not given. Day 63 after the first injection of vaccine or placebo was the sampling time. Study-wide findings and caveats: Once vaccination had occurred, spike-specific CD8+ and CD4+ T cell responses reportedly showed substantial breadth. Non-spike TCR breadth showed similarity between vaccine and placebo recipients.

The V end was cut by 6 bases, the J end by 0 bases, with 6 bases between. Germline CDR1 is MNHEY and CDR2 is SVGAGI. The CDR3 is 13 residues long. On this clone itself: Antigen unknown. This CDR3 is also generated by other DNA sequences in the sample.

The method was immunoSEQ multiplex PCR; TCRdb's version includes in-frame clones alone and lacks a portion of them. The data contain approximately 420,000 clones, approximately 86% of them singletons. This specimen consisted of peripheral blood, obtained in a trial of Ad26.COV2.S vaccine versus placebo. The chain couples TRBV6-5 to TRBJ1-3, with no clear D. The receptor's source is a person aged 18-65 years who received the Ad26.COV2.S COVID-19 vaccine or a placebo. The DNA of the CDR3 is TGTGCCAGCAGAAAGAGCTCTGGAAACACCATATATTTT. Protein sequence: CASRKSSGNTIYF.